This T cell receptor (beta chain) was recorded in a study of blood T cell repertoires in COVID-19 (dated by TCRdb to the early 2020s). For the study in its entirety: The collaborator samples originated in the United States, Italy and Spain and spanned the acute and convalescent phases of COVID-19. Samples came from the ongoing ImmuneRACE study (first 160 participants) plus 1,254 subjects from 6 global collaborators. Deeply sampled blood TCRbeta repertoires from subjects exposed to, actively infected with, or recovered from COVID-19 were included in the dataset. A freely available public database, intended as a resource for researchers studying the immune response to SARS-CoV-2, is where the repertoires were released. Where available, HLA class I and class II types were obtained from metadata supplied by the sample provider rather than from assay-based typing. The sample metadata nearly always contained a de-identified subject ID, COVID-19 status, age in years and sex. The prospective study material was composed of cDNA or gDNA derived from T cells, B-cell-depleted T cells, or PBMCs.

TCRbeta CDR3 regions were amplified from genomic DNA by means of the immunoSEQ Assay, a bias-controlled multiplex PCR. As for the original processing: The number of nucleated cells in each sample was estimated from the amplification of reference gene primers within the assay. Sequence reads were collapsed and filtered to measure the absolute abundance of every unique TCRbeta CDR3 rearrangement. For each sample, productive Simpson clonality was calculated by taking the square root of Simpson's diversity index across productive rearrangements. This is the immuneACCESS table as TCRdb keeps it, with only in-frame sequences that have V and J called. A part of the clones is gone; compared with another copy, unresolved V genes explain less than half, and the rest is unexplained. The D gene and trimming were derived from the DNA, and the V and J assignments and clone size from that table. The sample includes roughly 220,000 clones, with more than 85% observed a single time. The ten biggest clones cover more than 2.5% of the sample.

The germline V gene supplies CDR1 SGHDT and CDR2 YYEEEE. V has 4 bases trimmed and J has 4 bases trimmed; junction bases matching no gene number 3. Taken from cysteine to phenylalanine, the CDR3 has 14 residues. Only the CDR3 region is kept as DNA, spanning 42 bases read in frame from base 1. A remark on this clone: Its binding antigen is unknown. No clone much larger than this one lies a single base away; base qualities are absent.

Study-wide findings and limitations: The amount of clinical and demographic metadata varied by source and participant and was provided uncurated.

Whole blood was collected in K2EDTA tubes by collaborating institutions according to the institutions' own protocols. For TCRbeta analysis, collaborator samples were shipped as frozen whole blood, as isolated PBMCs, or as DNA extracted from either sample type. The rearrangement joined TRBV5-6 to TRBJ2-2, with 8 junctional bases fitting TRBD1. The origin of this receptor is a man in his 60s with acute or convalescent COVID-19. The sequencing sample was made of peripheral blood. Here is the DNA: TGTGCCAGCAGCCAGGGACAGGCCACCGGGGAGCTGTTTTTT. Protein translation: CASSQGQATGELFF.